One and the same sample provided the 29 T cell receptor beta chains below, sequenced in a study of shared clonotypes between healthy human individuals. Using immunoSEQ multiplex PCR, the repertoire was profiled, and TCRdb retains in-frame clones only, with some absent. In the table there are 2 million to 2.5 million clones, 93% of which are singletons. The sample was naive CD4+ T cells from PBMCs. Subset of the sample: CD45RA+ positively selected. These receptors were taken from a man aged 18 to 29 in good health. Some clones in this sample may be carry-over from other donors' samples.

The chain is built from TRBV4-3 and TRBJ2-7; 9 nucleotides agree with TRBD1. V trimming: 1 base; J trimming: 2 bases; junction bases outside the gene matches: 3. This CDR3 region has 15 residues. Germline loops: CDR1 LGHNA, CDR2 YSLEER. The CDR3 coding sequence is TGCGCCAGCAGCCAAGTCAGACAGGGGGCCTACGAGCAGTACTTC. Amino acids: CASSQVRQGAYEQYF.

This chain links TRBV7-3 with TRBJ2-6, with 15 bases fitting TRBD2. This CDR3 comprises 18 residues. Unmatched junction bases numbered 1, after V lost 1 base and J lost 3 bases. The germline CDR1 and CDR2 sequences are SGHTA and FQGTGA. The CDR3 DNA reads TGTGCCAGCAGCTTAAGGGGACTAGCGGGAGGTGGGGCCAACGTCCTGACTTTC. Amino acids: CASSLRGLAGGGANVLTF. Filled out from reference TRBV7-3 and TRBJ2-6, the complete variable domain reads GAGVSQTPSNKVTEKGKYVELRCDPISGHTALYWYRQSLGQGPEFLIYFQGTGAADDSGLPNDRFFAVRPEGSVSTLKIQRTERGDSAVYLCASSLRGLAGGGANVLTFGAGSRLTVL.

The V call is TRBV14, the J call TRBJ2-7; 9 bases align to TRBD1. Germline V CDR1 and CDR2: SGHDN, FVKESK. This CDR3 is built from 13 residues. Unmatched junction bases numbered 9, after V lost 9 bases and J lost 6 bases. The CDR3 region is CASSWGQGGEQYF. In DNA, the CDR3 is TGTGCCAGTAGCTGGGGACAGGGAGGCGAGCAGTACTTC.

This clone was seen a handful of times. This chain connects TRBV9 to TRBJ1-1; D is possibly TRBD1 (5 bases). The CDR3 spans 13 residues. CDR1 and CDR2 (germline): SGDLS, YYNGEE. Trimming left V 3 bases short and J 2 bases short, with 8 bases between. DNA for the CDR3: TGTGCCAGCAGCGCCAGGGATAACACTGAAGCTTTCTTT. Its translation: CASSARDNTEAFF.

The rearrangement uses TRBV10-3 and TRBJ2-1, with TRBD2 matching over 9 bases. The CDR3 contains 14 residues. Germline V gives CDR1 ENHRY, CDR2 SYGVKD. V dropped 10 bases and J dropped 6; count of bases not matched to a gene: 10. Written as DNA, the CDR3 is TGTGCCACCGGGGGACTAGCCGTCGGCAATGAGCAGTTCTTC. It yields the protein CATGGLAVGNEQFF.

The count of this clone is one. The V gene is TRBV19, the J gene TRBJ2-1; perhaps TRBD1 as D (6 bases). Trimming took off 1 base at V and 10 bases at J, with 14 bases between the two ends. Germline CDR1 is LNHDA and CDR2 is SQIVND (reference sequence). The CDR3 is 14 amino acids. The CDR3 DNA follows: TGTGCCAGTAGTATAGGAAGAACAGGGAGCGAGCAGTTCTTC. This sequence encodes CASSIGRTGSEQFF. Full variable domain (rest looked up from reference TRBV19 and TRBJ2-1): DGGITQSPKYLFRKEGQNVTLSCEQNLNHDAMYWYRQDPGQGLRLIYYSQIVNDFQKGDIAEGYSVSREKKESFPLTVTSAQKNPTAFYLCASSIGRTGSEQFFGPGTRLTVL.

Concerning this clone: The sample carries other DNA sequences with the same CDR3. The CDR3 region has the DNA TGTGCCAGCGGATCCTACGAGCAGTACTTC. Its protein product is CASGSYEQYF. This chain uses TRBV28 with TRBJ2-7; D is ambiguous. The CDR3 extends over 10 amino acids. Germline V gene sequence: CDR1 MDHEN, CDR2 SYDVKM. V lost 8 bases, J lost 1 base, and 3 bases lay in between.

V and J are TRBV7-2 and TRBJ2-3, with D hard to call. This CDR3 has 13 amino acids. V lost 5 bases to trimming and J lost 2 bases, with 8 bases between them. The germline V gene encodes CDR1 SGHTA and CDR2 FQGNSA. The CDR3, as DNA: TGTGCCAGCAGCCCTCAAATCACAGATACGCAGTATTTT. It translates to CASSPQITDTQYF. Full variable domain (outside the CDR3, taken from reference TRBV7-2 and TRBJ2-3): GAGVSQSPSNKVTEKGKDVELRCDPISGHTALYWYRQSLGQGLEFLIYFQGNSAPDKSGLPSDRFSAERTGGSVSTLTIQRTQQEDSAVYLCASSPQITDTQYFGPGTRLTVL.

This chain uses TRBV28 with TRBJ1-1, with TRBD1 as a possible D gene (6 bases). Trimming stripped 5 bases from V and 0 bases from J, with 16 bases between. Germline lookup yields CDR1 MDHEN and CDR2 SYDVKM. The CDR3 length is 16 residues. The CDR3 DNA reads as TGTGCCAGCAGTCCAGGGATACAGGGAATGAACACTGAAGCTTTCTTT. Translating it yields CASSPGIQGMNTEAFF.

This clone was counted once. V and J are TRBV6-6 and TRBJ2-7, with 11 bases that match TRBD2. The CDR3 has 16 residues. V gave up 6 bases and J gave up 7 bases; unmatched junction bases: 14. Germline V gene data show CDR1 as MNHNY and CDR2 as SVGAGI (reference sequence). In DNA, the CDR3 is TGTGCCAGCAGCCCTACTAGCGGGGGATCAAGTGGAGAGCAGTACTTC. This codes for CASSPTSGGSSGEQYF.

The chain uses TRBV6-1 and TRBJ2-5; weak D call: TRBD2 (6 bases). Trimming stripped 1 base from V and 2 bases from J, with 11 bases between. This CDR3 comprises 15 residues. Per germline, CDR1 MNHNS and CDR2 SASEGT. The CDR3 loop reads CASSEVAAGQETQYF. The CDR3 coding sequence is TGTGCCAGCAGTGAAGTTGCGGCGGGGCAAGAGACCCAGTACTTC.

The chain recombines TRBV19 with TRBJ2-7; 10 nucleotides match TRBD2. The V and J ends lost 7 bases and 4 bases, in that order; junction bases with no gene match: 4. The CDR3 loop spans 13 amino acids. The germline CDR1 and CDR2 sequences are LNHDA and SQIVND (reference sequence). The CDR3 DNA sequence: TGTGCCAGTATGGAGCGGGAGGGTTACGAGCAGTACTTC. Translated, it gives CASMEREGYEQYF.

This chain links TRBV15 with TRBJ2-7, with D hard to call. The germline V gene has CDR1 LNHNV and CDR2 YYDKDF (reference sequence). This CDR3 is built from 15 residues. The ends were cut back, 0 bases at V and 7 bases at J, with 16 bases in the middle. DNA of the CDR3: TGTGCCACCAGCAGAGAAGCAACTCCGGGTGTAGAGCAGTACTTC. This codes for CATSREATPGVEQYF. The full variable domain, in which reference TRBV15 and TRBJ2-7 provide the parts outside the CDR3, is DAMVIQNPRYQVTQFGKPVTLSCSQTLNHNVMYWYQQKSSQAPKLLFHYYDKDFNNEADTPDNFQSRRPNTSFCFLDIRSPGLGDTAMYLCATSREATPGVEQYFGPGTRLTVT.

The chain couples TRBV5-1 to TRBJ1-4, with D perhaps matching TRBD1 (5 bases). This CDR3 region has 14 residues. Trimming pared 3 bases from V and 10 bases from J, leaving 16 bases between. Germline V lookup: CDR1 SGHRS, CDR2 YFSETQ. This CDR3 is CASSSEAGLAKLFF. The CDR3 DNA follows: TGCGCCAGCAGCTCAGAGGCAGGGCTTGCAAAACTGTTTTTT.

The V and J genes are TRBV5-1 and TRBJ2-2, with 11 bases fitting TRBD2. CDR1 and CDR2 from the germline V gene are SGHRS and YFSETQ. This CDR3 spans 17 amino acids. The V gene end was trimmed by 4 bases and the J gene end by 4 bases; junction bases not matched to a gene: 9. The CDR3 nucleotides read TGCGCCAGCAGCCCACGGACCGGACTAGCGGGCACCGGGGAGCTGTTTTTT. Amino acids: CASSPRTGLAGTGELFF.

The CDR3 DNA follows: TGTGCCAGCAGCATAACTCCGGGACAGGGCTACGAGCAGTACTTC. Protein product: CASSITPGQGYEQYF. The chain recombines TRBV7-2 with TRBJ2-7, with TRBD1 matching 9 bases. Germline CDR1 is SGHTA and CDR2 is FQGNSA. The CDR3 loop spans 15 amino acids. V gave up 5 bases and J gave up 3 bases; unmatched junction bases: 8.

A single count supports this clone. The chain employs TRBV7-9 and TRBJ2-7; D is unclear. Germline values: CDR1 SEHNR, CDR2 FQNEAQ (reference sequence). Trimming pared 1 base from V and 0 bases from J, leaving 13 bases between. The length of the CDR3 is 16 residues. The CDR3 bases are TGTGCCAGCAGCTTAGGAGCAGCCCTATCCTCCTACGAGCAGTACTTC. Translation: CASSLGAALSSYEQYF.

The chain employs TRBV30 and TRBJ1-1, with a weak D call TRBD1 (6 bases). Germline V gene lookup returns CDR1 GTSNPN and CDR2 SVGIG (reference sequence). V was shortened by 4 bases and J by 0 bases, with 12 bases between the two germline ends. This CDR3 is built from 14 residues. This chain's CDR3 is CAWKQGNMNTEAFF. Written as DNA, the CDR3 is TGTGCCTGGAAACAGGGAAACATGAACACTGAAGCTTTCTTT.

This clone was counted once. Additional DNA sequences in this sample encode the identical CDR3. The chain joins TRBV5-1 to TRBJ2-7, with D unclear. This CDR3 is built from 12 residues. Trimming stripped 4 bases from V and 2 bases from J, with 7 bases between. Germline V lookup: CDR1 SGHRS, CDR2 YFSETQ. Here the CDR3 reads CASSLPAYEQYF. CDR3 nucleotides: TGCGCCAGCAGCCTTCCAGCCTACGAGCAGTACTTC.

This sequence joins TRBV27 and TRBJ2-1; 7 positions agree with TRBD1. The CDR3 consists of 15 residues. The germline gives CDR1 MNHEY, CDR2 SMNVEV (reference sequence). V trimming: 6 bases; J trimming: 0 bases; junction bases outside the gene matches: 5. The CDR3 protein is CASSHDRDSYNEQFF. CDR3 nucleotides: TGTGCCAGCAGCCACGACAGGGACTCCTACAATGAGCAGTTCTTC.

The rearrangement joins TRBV27 to TRBJ1-1, with 8 positions matching TRBD1. Losses at the gene ends were 5 bases for V and 4 bases for J; bases not matched to a gene: 9. Germline V gene sequence: CDR1 MNHEY, CDR2 SMNVEV (reference sequence). The CDR3 has 15 residues. CDR3 region: CASSTNRGTRTEAFF. In DNA, the CDR3 is TGTGCCAGCAGTACAAACAGGGGGACGCGCACTGAAGCTTTCTTT.

V usage is TRBV28 and J usage is TRBJ2-7, with 7 bases identical to TRBD1. The CDR3 is 18 residues long. Trimming cost V 3 bases and J 3 bases; bases outside gene matches: 17. The germline V gene encodes CDR1 MDHEN and CDR2 SYDVKM. CDR3 in amino acids: CASSFVPIRDRQSYEQYF. Here the CDR3 DNA reads TGTGCCAGCAGTTTCGTTCCCATTCGGGACAGACAGAGCTACGAGCAGTACTTC. Looking up the rest from reference TRBV28 and TRBJ2-7 gives the full variable domain: DVKVTQSSRYLVKRTGEKVFLECVQDMDHENMFWYRQDPGLGLRLIYFSYDVKMKEKGDIPEGYSVSREKKERFSLILESASTNQTSMYLCASSFVPIRDRQSYEQYFGPGTRLTVT.

This sequence joins TRBV19 and TRBJ1-4, with TRBD1 as a possible D gene (6 bases). Germline lookup yields CDR1 LNHDA and CDR2 SQIVND (reference sequence). The CDR3 extends over 15 amino acids. Deletions cut 5 bases from V and 0 bases from J, with 10 bases between. In DNA, the CDR3 is TGTGCCAGTAGTCCACAGGGTGCAACTAATGAAAAACTGTTTTTT. It specifies CASSPQGATNEKLFF.

The genes are TRBV21-1 and TRBJ2-5; whether TRBD2, the table's D call, matches the DNA was not checked. TRBV21-1 is a known pseudogene. This CDR3 is built from 17 residues. The chain's CDR3 is CASSKGTSGRGYETQYF. The CDR3, as DNA: TGTGCCAGCAGCAAAGGTACTAGCGGGAGGGGTTACGAGACCCAGTACTTC.

This clone was seen only once. J is TRBJ1-1 and V is TRBV27, with D possibly being TRBD1 (5 bases). The CDR3 spans 14 residues. V lost 6 bases to trimming and J lost 0 bases, with 11 bases between them. Per germline, CDR1 MNHEY and CDR2 SMNVEV (reference sequence). The CDR3 region is CASRRGLLNTEAFF. The CDR3 DNA follows: TGTGCCAGCAGACGGGGCCTTTTGAACACTGAAGCTTTCTTT.

J is TRBJ2-5 and V is TRBV4-1; TRBD1 matches at 9 bases. The CDR3 covers 15 residues. Germline CDR1 is MGHRA and CDR2 is YSYEKL. J was trimmed by 2 bases and V by 0 bases; bases with no gene match: 1. The CDR3 is CASSQDGTGQETQYF. CDR3 in DNA: TGCGCCAGCAGCCAAGATGGGACAGGGCAAGAGACCCAGTACTTC.

The chain combines TRBV7-9 with TRBJ2-3, with TRBD2 matching 7 bases. The CDR3 is 16 amino acids. The V segment lost 1 base and the J segment 0 bases; nucleotides outside the gene matches: 4. Germline assignment: CDR1 SEHNR and CDR2 FQNEAQ (reference sequence). This chain's CDR3 is CASSLGGSVSTDTQYF. DNA for the CDR3: TGTGCCAGCAGCTTAGGCGGGAGTGTTAGCACAGATACGCAGTATTTT.

The chain has TRBV5-6 and TRBJ1-1, with no clear D. CDR3 length equals 11 residues. V was trimmed by 5 bases and J by 6 bases, leaving 8 bases between them. Germline CDR1 is SGHDT and CDR2 is YYEEEE. In DNA form, the CDR3 reads TGTGCCAGCAGGTCGTTAGCTGAAGCTTTCTTT. Protein: CASRSLAEAFF.

The sample holds one count of this clone. The chain joins TRBV6-6 to TRBJ1-2, with D uncertain. V lost 4 bases, J lost 6 bases, and 15 bases lay in between. The CDR3 extends over 14 amino acids. The germline gives CDR1 MNHNY, CDR2 SVGAGI (reference sequence). The CDR3 region has the DNA TGTGCCAGCAGTTTCGGACGGCCCGGTAATGGCTACACCTTC. Its translation: CASSFGRPGNGYTF.